The clone carrying this T cell receptor beta chain appeared once. The sample originates from a study of shared clonotypes between healthy human individuals. This CDR3 is 16 amino acids long. Germline values: CDR1 ENHRY, CDR2 SYGVKD. V lost 4 bases and J lost 6, with 18 bases in between. The method was immunoSEQ multiplex PCR; TCRdb's version includes in-frame clones alone and lacks a portion of them. This table holds a few million clones, around 95% found once. The genes are TRBV10-3 and TRBJ2-2; D is possibly TRBD2 (6 bases). The TCR comes from a man aged 18 to 30 in good health. Sequenced sample: naive CD4+ T cells sorted from blood. The subset: CD45RA+ positively selected. In DNA, the CDR3 is TGTGCCATCAGTGCCTCTAGCGTAGGGGTTGCCGGGGAGCTGTTTTTT. Its protein is CAISASSVGVAGELFF.